Following are 17 T cell receptor beta chains from one sample sequenced in a study of blood T cell repertoires in COVID-19 (TCRdb year 2020). The method behind the library was the immunoSEQ multiplex PCR assay. Sourced from immuneACCESS, this table was stored by TCRdb with only in-frame sequences that have V and J called. A share of the clones is absent; for the studies checked, an unresolved V gene accounts for under half, and the remainder has no known explanation. Present in this sample are 150,000 to 200,000 clones, roughly 80% of which were seen just once. Approximately 5.9% of the sample comes from the top ten. The specimen was peripheral blood. These receptors originate from a woman between 40 and 55 years old with COVID-19, enrolled during active disease.

The rearrangement links TRBV5-1 to TRBJ2-2; a possible D gene is TRBD1 (6 bases). Germline CDR1 is SGHRS and CDR2 is YFSETQ. Trimming removed 0 bases at V and 5 bases at J, with 8 bases between. This CDR3 region has 14 residues. CDR3 bases: TGCGCCAGCAGCTTGGACAGGGAGACCGGGGAGCTGTTTTTT. Protein product: CASSLDRETGELFF. The whole variable domain, remainder taken from reference TRBV5-1 and TRBJ2-2, is KAGVTQTPRYLIKTRGQQVTLSCSPISGHRSVSWYQQTPGQGLQFLFEYFSETQRNKGNFPGRFSGRQFSNSRSEMNVSTLELGDSALYLCASSLDRETGELFFGEGSRLTVL.

The rearrangement joins TRBV24-1 to TRBJ2-3; 8 bases fit TRBD1. Losses at the gene ends were 3 bases for V and 3 bases for J; bases not matched to a gene: 4. Germline CDR1 KGHDR, CDR2 SFDVKD. The CDR3 sequence is 15 residues long. This chain's CDR3 is CATSDVTGATDTQYF. The DNA for the CDR3 is TGTGCCACCAGTGATGTGACAGGGGCTACAGATACGCAGTATTTT.

This chain connects TRBV7-2 to TRBJ2-3, with 11 bases matching TRBD2. Trimming removed 3 bases from V and 2 bases from J; junction bases left unmatched: 7. The CDR3 length is 17 residues. The germline V gene encodes CDR1 SGHTA and CDR2 FQGNSA. This chain's CDR3 is CASSFSSGGIPTDTQYF. For the CDR3, the DNA is TGTGCCAGCAGCTTCTCTAGCGGGGGGATCCCCACAGATACGCAGTATTTT.

The chain carries TRBV19 and TRBJ2-3; the match to TRBD1 covers 9 bases. CDR1 and CDR2 from the germline V gene are LNHDA and SQIVND (reference sequence). V trimming: 4 bases; J trimming: 4 bases; junction bases outside the gene matches: 9. This CDR3 is built from 16 residues. CDR3 DNA: TGTGCCAGTAGTACAAGGGACAGGGACGGGGCAGATACGCAGTATTTT. Translation: CASSTRDRDGADTQYF.

The CDR3 is CASSPDRVSGYTF. DNA of the CDR3: TGTGCCAGCAGTCCGGACAGGGTGAGCGGCTACACCTTC. This chain connects TRBV12-3 or TRBV12-4 to TRBJ1-2; 8 bases map to TRBD1. CDR3 length equals 13 residues. Losses at the gene ends were 5 bases for V and 8 bases for J; bases not matched to a gene: 7.

V usage is TRBV7-9 and J usage is TRBJ1-2, with TRBD1 identical over 7 bases. The CDR3 consists of 13 residues. Trimming removed 2 bases from V and 5 bases from J; junction bases left unmatched: 2. Germline V lookup: CDR1 SEHNR, CDR2 FQNEAQ (reference sequence). The CDR3 nucleotides are TGTGCCAGCAGCTTACTGACAGGGTATGGCTACACCTTC. Translation gives CASSLLTGYGYTF.

This sequence joins TRBV7-2 and TRBJ1-6, with D hard to call. Germline V lookup: CDR1 SGHTA, CDR2 FQGNSA. V dropped 2 bases and J dropped 5 bases, with 13 bases sitting between them. The CDR3 contains 16 residues. As DNA, the CDR3 is TGTGCCAGCAGCTTATTGGCGGCAGTCGATAATTCACCCCTCCACTTT. Translated, it gives CASSLLAAVDNSPLHF. The variable domain in full, completed from reference TRBV7-2 and TRBJ1-6, reads GAGVSQSPSNKVTEKGKDVELRCDPISGHTALYWYRQSLGQGLEFLIYFQGNSAPDKSGLPSDRFSAERTGGSVSTLTIQRTQQEDSAVYLCASSLLAAVDNSPLHFGNGTRLTVT.

V usage is TRBV2 and J usage is TRBJ1-4; 9 nucleotides agree with TRBD1. The CDR3 is 14 residues long. Germline V gene data show CDR1 as SNHLY and CDR2 as FYNNEI. V was clipped by 6 bases and J by 8 bases; unmatched bases: 7. CDR3 coding DNA: TGTGCCAGCAGATCCGGGACAGGGAGCGAAAAACTGTTTTTT. Encoded protein: CASRSGTGSEKLFF.

The chain carries TRBV3-1 (or the pseudogene TRBV3-2) and TRBJ2-7; tentative D call: TRBD2 (6 bases). Trimming stripped 1 base from V and 6 bases from J, with 19 bases between. Germline CDR1 is LGHDT and CDR2 is YNNKEL (reference sequence). The CDR3 loop spans 16 amino acids. CDR3 sequence (DNA): TGTGCCAGCAGCCAAGTTCCCAGGGTCGGGAGCTCCGAGCAGTACTTC. Its translation: CASSQVPRVGSSEQYF.

This sequence joins TRBV27 and TRBJ1-2; D remains ambiguous. Trimming removed 0 bases at V and 8 bases at J, with 10 bases between. Germline V gives CDR1 MNHEY, CDR2 SMNVEV (reference sequence). The CDR3 contains 13 residues. The CDR3 loop reads CASSLSWSGGYTF. Here the CDR3 DNA reads TGTGCCAGCAGTTTATCTTGGTCGGGAGGCTACACCTTC.

This clone has more than one count but fewer than ten. V gene TRBV4-2 combines with J gene TRBJ2-7; possible D gene TRBD2, 7 bases. Per the germline V gene, CDR1 is LGHNA and CDR2 is YNFKEQ. The ends were cut back, 0 bases at V and 2 bases at J, with 11 bases in the middle. The CDR3 contains 15 residues. As DNA, the CDR3 is TGTGCCAGCAGCCAAGAGGCGGGGGCGGCCTACGAGCAGTACTTC. Translated, it gives CASSQEAGAAYEQYF.

This chain uses TRBV6-5 with TRBJ1-1; D is uncertain. The germline gives CDR1 MNHEY, CDR2 SVGAGI. Deletions cut 0 bases from V and 8 bases from J, with 7 bases between. This CDR3 is 12 amino acids long. The CDR3 reads CASSYSGSEAFF. The CDR3 DNA sequence: TGTGCCAGCAGTTACTCGGGCAGCGAAGCTTTCTTT.

V gene TRBV2 combines with J gene TRBJ1-5, with D perhaps matching TRBD1 (6 bases). The CDR3 has 14 amino acids. V lost 6 bases and J 5 bases, leaving 14 bases between the germline ends. Germline CDR1 reads SNHLY; CDR2 reads FYNNEI. The CDR3 bases are TGTGCCAGCAGCGAGGACAGAAGCTATCAGCCCCAGCATTTT. Translating gives CASSEDRSYQPQHF.

This clone showed up just a few times. CDR3 in amino acids: CASSQGAGRSDTGELFF. In DNA form, the CDR3 reads TGTGCCAGCAGCCAAGGCGCGGGCCGATCGGACACCGGGGAGCTGTTTTTT. The chain couples TRBV14 to TRBJ2-2; weak D call: TRBD2 (5 bases). The CDR3 has 17 amino acids. Between the trimmed V and J ends, which lost 1 base and 3 bases, there was a span of 15 bases. Germline-derived CDR1 and CDR2 are SGHDN and FVKESK.

This clone has only a few counts. J is TRBJ1-2 and V is TRBV25-1, with unresolved D. This CDR3 has 11 residues. Germline CDR1 and CDR2: MGHDK and SYGVNS. V lost 5 bases and J 1 base, leaving 2 bases between the germline ends. DNA of the CDR3: TGTGCCAGCAGTCATAACTATGGCTACACCTTC. Residues: CASSHNYGYTF.

The gene calls are TRBV19 and TRBJ1-2; TRBD1 is a possible D gene (6 bases). V shed 4 bases and J shed 5 bases, with 11 bases lying between them. The CDR3 covers 13 residues. CDR1 LNHDA and CDR2 SQIVND come from the germline V gene (reference sequence). This CDR3 is CASSKTGIYGYTF. The CDR3 nucleotides are TGTGCCAGTAGTAAAACAGGGATTTATGGCTACACCTTC.

In this sample, this clone turned up a few times. The chain employs TRBV6-2 or TRBV6-3 and TRBJ1-5, with TRBD1 identical over 8 bases. This CDR3 has 14 residues. V dropped 5 bases and J dropped 7; count of bases not matched to a gene: 7. The germline V gene has CDR1 MNHEY and CDR2 SVGEGT. The CDR3 region is CASSQSGGRQPQHF. The CDR3 DNA follows: TGTGCCAGCAGTCAGTCAGGGGGCAGGCAGCCCCAGCATTTT.